The subject of this entry is one TCR beta chain. V dropped 5 bases and J dropped 0 bases, with 8 bases sitting between them. CDR3 length: 15 residues. The germline gives CDR1 MNHEY, CDR2 SMNVEV (reference sequence). A Seattle source enrolled patients during active infection and followed them longitudinally. As processed by the authors: Reference gene primer amplification gave estimated nucleated cell counts. Sequencing was performed with immunoSEQ multiplex PCR; in TCRdb, only in-frame clones are kept and a portion is missing. V, J and clone size derive from that table, while D and trimming were established from the DNA sequence. The profile covers 300,000 to 350,000 clones, with roughly 90% appearing a single time and under 7% taken by the ten largest. The entry originates in a study of blood T cell repertoires in COVID-19. Background on the study: Samples came from the United States, Italy and Spain, spanning acute and convalescent COVID-19.

The TCR was taken from a woman aged 25 to 39 with COVID-19, enrolled during active disease. The sample taken for sequencing was peripheral blood. V is TRBV27 and J is TRBJ2-6; no reliable D call. CDR3: CASSPDSSGANVLTF. DNA of the CDR3: TGTGCCAGCAGTCCTGACTCCTCTGGGGCCAACGTCCTGACTTTC.